This T cell receptor (beta chain) was sequenced for a study of T-cell memory formation after mild COVID-19. TCRdb re-called the 5' RACE reads through MiXCR, storing one row per CDR3 protein. The data hold 120,000 to 150,000 distinct CDR3 sequences, with roughly 19% observed a single time. Trimming took off 5 bases at V and 2 bases at J, with 15 bases between the two ends. CDR1 and CDR2 (germline): KGHSH, LQKENI. This CDR3 is built from 15 residues. This clonotype showed up just a few times. This chain joins TRBV18 and TRBJ2-5; D may be TRBD1 (5 bases). The sequence was obtained from an adult woman who had mild COVID-19 (a few samples of this study predate the infection). Cell type and time point are not known. Sequencing used PBMCs or a T cell subset sorted from them (not recorded which). The CDR3 bases are TGTGCCAGCTCATTGTTCTCAGGGTTTCAAGAGACCCAGTACTTC. As protein: CASSLFSGFQETQYF.